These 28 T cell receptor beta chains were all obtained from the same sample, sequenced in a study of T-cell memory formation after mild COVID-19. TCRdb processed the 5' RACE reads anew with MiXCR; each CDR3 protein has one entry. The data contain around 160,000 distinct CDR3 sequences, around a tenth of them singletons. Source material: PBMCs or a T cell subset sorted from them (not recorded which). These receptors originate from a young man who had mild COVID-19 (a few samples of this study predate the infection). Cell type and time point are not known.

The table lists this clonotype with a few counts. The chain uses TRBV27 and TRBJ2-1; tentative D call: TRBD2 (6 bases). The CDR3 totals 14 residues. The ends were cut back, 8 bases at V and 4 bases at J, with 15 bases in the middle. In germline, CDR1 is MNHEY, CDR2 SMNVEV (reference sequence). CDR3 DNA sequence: TGTGCCAGCGGGTTGCGGGGCGGTTACAATGAGCAGTTCTTC. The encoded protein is CASGLRGGYNEQFF.

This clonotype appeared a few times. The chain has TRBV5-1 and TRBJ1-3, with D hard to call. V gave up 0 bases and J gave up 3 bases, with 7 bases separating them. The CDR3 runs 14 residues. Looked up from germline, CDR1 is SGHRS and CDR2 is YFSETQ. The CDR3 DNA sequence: TGCGCCAGCAGCTTGGAACTGTTTGGAAACACCATATATTTT. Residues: CASSLELFGNTIYF.

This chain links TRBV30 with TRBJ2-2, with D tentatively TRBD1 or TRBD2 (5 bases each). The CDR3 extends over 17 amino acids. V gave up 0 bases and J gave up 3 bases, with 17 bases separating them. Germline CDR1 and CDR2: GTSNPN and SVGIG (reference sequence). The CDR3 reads CAWSVGRERSHTGELFF. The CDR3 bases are TGTGCCTGGAGTGTCGGCAGGGAGAGGTCACACACCGGGGAGCTGTTTTTT.

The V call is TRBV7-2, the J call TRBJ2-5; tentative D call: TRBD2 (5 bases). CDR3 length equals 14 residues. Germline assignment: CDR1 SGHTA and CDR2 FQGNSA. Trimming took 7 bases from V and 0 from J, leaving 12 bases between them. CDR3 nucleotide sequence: TGTGCCAGCACCCTCAACGGGAACCAAGAGACCCAGTACTTC. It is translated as CASTLNGNQETQYF.

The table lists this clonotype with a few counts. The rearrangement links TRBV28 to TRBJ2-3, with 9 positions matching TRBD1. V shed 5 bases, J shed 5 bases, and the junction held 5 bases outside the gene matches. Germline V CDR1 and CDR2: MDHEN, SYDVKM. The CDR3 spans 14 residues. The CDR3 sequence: CASSTGGKVDTQYF. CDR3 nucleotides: TGTGCCAGCAGTACAGGGGGCAAGGTAGATACGCAGTATTTT.

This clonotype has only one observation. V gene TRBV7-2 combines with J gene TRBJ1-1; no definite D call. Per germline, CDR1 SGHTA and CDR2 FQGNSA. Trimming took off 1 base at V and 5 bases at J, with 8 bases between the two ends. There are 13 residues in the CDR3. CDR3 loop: CASSLVMVTEAFF. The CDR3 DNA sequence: TGTGCCAGCAGCTTAGTTATGGTTACTGAAGCTTTCTTT.

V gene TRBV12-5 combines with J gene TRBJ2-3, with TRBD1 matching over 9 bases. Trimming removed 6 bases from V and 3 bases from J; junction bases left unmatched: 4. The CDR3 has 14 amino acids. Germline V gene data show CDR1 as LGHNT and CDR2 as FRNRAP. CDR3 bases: TGTGCTAGTGGAAGACAGGGGGTGACAGATACGCAGTATTTT. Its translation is CASGRQGVTDTQYF.

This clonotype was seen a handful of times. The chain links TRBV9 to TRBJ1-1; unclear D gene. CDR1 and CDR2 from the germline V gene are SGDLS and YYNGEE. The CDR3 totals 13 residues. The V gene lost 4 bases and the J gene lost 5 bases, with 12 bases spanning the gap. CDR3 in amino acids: CASSLVPGTEAFF. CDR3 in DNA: TGTGCCAGCAGCTTAGTACCTGGGACTGAAGCTTTCTTT.

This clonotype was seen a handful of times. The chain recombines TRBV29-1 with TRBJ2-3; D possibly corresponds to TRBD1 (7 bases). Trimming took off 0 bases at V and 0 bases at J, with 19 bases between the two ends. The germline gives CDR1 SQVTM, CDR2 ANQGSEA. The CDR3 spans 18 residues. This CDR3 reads CSVEDLPRRGRSTDTQYF. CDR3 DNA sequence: TGCAGCGTTGAAGATCTTCCGAGGAGGGGGCGAAGCACAGATACGCAGTATTTT.

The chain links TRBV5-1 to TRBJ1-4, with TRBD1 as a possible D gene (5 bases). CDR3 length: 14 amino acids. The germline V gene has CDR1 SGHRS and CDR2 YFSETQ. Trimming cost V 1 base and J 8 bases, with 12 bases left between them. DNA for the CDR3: TGCGCCAGCAGCTTGACGGGGGTTGAGGAAAAACTGTTTTTT. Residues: CASSLTGVEEKLFF.

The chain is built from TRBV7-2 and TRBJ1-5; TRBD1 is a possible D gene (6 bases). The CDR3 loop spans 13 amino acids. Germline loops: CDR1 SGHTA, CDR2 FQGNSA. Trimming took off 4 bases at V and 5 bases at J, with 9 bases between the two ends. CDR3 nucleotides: TGTGCCAGCAGCTCTTACAGGGATCAGCCCCAGCATTTT. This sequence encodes CASSSYRDQPQHF.

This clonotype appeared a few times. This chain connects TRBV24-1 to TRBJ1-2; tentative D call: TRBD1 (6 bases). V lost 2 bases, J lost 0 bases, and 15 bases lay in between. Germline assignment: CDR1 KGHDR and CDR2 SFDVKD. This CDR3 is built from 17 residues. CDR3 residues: CATSDSDQGPANYGYTF. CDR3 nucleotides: TGTGCCACCAGTGATTCAGATCAGGGGCCAGCTAACTATGGCTACACCTTC.

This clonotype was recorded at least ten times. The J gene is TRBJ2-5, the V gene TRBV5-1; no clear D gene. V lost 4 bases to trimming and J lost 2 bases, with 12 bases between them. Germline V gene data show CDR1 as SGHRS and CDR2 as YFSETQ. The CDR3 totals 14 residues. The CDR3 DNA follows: TGCGCCAGCAGCCAGTCGACGCTACAAGAGACCCAGTACTTC. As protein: CASSQSTLQETQYF. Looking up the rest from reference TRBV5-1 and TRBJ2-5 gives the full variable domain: KAGVTQTPRYLIKTRGQQVTLSCSPISGHRSVSWYQQTPGQGLQFLFEYFSETQRNKGNFPGRFSGRQFSNSRSEMNVSTLELGDSALYLCASSQSTLQETQYFGPGTRLLVL.

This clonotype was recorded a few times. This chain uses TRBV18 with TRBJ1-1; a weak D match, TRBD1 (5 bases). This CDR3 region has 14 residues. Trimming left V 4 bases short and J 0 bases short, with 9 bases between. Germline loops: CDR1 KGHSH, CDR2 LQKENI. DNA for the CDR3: TGTGCCAGCTCACTAAACAGGCTGAACACTGAAGCTTTCTTT. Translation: CASSLNRLNTEAFF.

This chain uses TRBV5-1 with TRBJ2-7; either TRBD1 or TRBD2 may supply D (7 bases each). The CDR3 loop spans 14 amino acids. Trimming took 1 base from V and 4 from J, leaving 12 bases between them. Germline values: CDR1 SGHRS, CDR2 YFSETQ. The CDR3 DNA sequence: TGCGCCAGCAGCTTGTCCAGGGGGGGATACGAGCAGTACTTC. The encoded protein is CASSLSRGGYEQYF.

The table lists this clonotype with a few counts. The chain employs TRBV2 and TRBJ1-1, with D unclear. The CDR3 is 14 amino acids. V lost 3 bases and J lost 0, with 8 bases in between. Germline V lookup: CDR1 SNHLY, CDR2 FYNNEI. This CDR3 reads CASSDRSVNTEAFF. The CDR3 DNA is TGTGCCAGCAGTGATAGGTCAGTGAACACTGAAGCTTTCTTT.

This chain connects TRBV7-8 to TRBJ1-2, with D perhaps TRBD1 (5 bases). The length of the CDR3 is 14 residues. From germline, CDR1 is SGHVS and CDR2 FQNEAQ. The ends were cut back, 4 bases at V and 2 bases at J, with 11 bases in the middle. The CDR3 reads CASSSLAGNYGYTF. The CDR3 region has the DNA TGTGCCAGCAGCTCACTGGCAGGGAACTATGGCTACACCTTC.

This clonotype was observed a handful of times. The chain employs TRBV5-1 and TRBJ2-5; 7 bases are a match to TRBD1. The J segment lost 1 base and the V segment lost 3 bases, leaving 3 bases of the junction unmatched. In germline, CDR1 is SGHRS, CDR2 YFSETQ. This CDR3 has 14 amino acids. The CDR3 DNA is TGCGCCAGCAGCTACAGGGGACCCCAAGAGACCCAGTACTTC. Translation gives CASSYRGPQETQYF.

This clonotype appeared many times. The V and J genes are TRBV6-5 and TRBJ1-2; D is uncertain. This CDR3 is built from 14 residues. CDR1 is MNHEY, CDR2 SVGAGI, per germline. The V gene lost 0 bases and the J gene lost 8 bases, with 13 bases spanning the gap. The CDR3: CASSYSRATVGYTF. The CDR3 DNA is TGTGCCAGCAGTTACTCACGGGCAACTGTCGGCTACACCTTC.

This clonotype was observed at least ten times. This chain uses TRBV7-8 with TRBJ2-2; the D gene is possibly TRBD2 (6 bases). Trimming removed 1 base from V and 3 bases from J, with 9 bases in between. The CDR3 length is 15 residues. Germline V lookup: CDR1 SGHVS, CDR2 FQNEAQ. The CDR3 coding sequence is TGTGCCAGCAGCTTAGGTGGGGGGTACACCGGGGAGCTGTTTTTT. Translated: CASSLGGGYTGELFF.

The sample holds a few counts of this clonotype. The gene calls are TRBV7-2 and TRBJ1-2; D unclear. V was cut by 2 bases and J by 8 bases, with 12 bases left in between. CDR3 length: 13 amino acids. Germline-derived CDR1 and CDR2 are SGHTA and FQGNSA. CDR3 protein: CASSLFEGGGYTF. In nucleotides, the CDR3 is TGTGCCAGCAGCTTATTTGAGGGCGGAGGCTACACCTTC.

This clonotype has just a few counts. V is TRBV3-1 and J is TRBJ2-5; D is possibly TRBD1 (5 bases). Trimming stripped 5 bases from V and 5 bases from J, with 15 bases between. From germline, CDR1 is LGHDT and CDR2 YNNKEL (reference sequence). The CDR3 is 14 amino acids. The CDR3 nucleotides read TGTGCCAGCAGCTTCTCAGCAAAGGGGGAGACCCAGTACTTC. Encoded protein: CASSFSAKGETQYF.

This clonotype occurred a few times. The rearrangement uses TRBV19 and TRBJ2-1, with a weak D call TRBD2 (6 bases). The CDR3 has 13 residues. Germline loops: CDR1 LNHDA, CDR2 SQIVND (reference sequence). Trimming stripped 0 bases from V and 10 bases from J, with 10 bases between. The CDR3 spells CASSIERDQEQFF. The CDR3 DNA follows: TGTGCCAGTAGTATAGAGCGGGACCAAGAGCAGTTCTTC.

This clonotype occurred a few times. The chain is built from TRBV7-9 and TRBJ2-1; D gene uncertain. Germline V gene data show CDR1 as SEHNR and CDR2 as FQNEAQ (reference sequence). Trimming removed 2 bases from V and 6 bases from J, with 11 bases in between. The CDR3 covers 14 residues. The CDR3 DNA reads TGTGCCAGCAGCTTATCTCCCGTGCCCAATGAGCAGTTCTTC. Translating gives CASSLSPVPNEQFF.

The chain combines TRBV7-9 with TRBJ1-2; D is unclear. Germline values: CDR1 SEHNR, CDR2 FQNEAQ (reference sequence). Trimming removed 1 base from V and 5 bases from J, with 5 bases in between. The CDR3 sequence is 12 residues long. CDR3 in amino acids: CASSLVPYGYTF. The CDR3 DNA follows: TGTGCCAGCAGCTTAGTCCCGTATGGCTACACCTTC.

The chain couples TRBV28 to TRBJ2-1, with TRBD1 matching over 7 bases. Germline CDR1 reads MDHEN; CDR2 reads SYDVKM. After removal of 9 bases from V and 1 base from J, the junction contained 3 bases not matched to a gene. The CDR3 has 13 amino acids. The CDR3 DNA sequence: TGTGCCAGTCGACAGGGATCCTACAATGAGCAGTTCTTC. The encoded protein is CASRQGSYNEQFF.

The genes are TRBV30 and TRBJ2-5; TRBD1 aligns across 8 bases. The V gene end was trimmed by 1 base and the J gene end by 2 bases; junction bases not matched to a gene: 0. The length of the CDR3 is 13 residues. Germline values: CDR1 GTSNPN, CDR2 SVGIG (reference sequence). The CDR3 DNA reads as TGTGCCTGGAGTGGGACAGGGCAAGAGACCCAGTACTTC. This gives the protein CAWSGTGQETQYF.

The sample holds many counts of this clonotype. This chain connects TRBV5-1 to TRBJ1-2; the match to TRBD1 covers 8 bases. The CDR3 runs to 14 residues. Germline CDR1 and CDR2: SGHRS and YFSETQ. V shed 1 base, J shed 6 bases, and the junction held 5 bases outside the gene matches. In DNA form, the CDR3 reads TGCGCCAGCAGCTTGTTACAGGGGGAGCATGGCTACACCTTC. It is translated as CASSLLQGEHGYTF.